The 2 T cell receptor beta chains given below trace back to one sample, sequenced in a study of T cell responses to AZD1222 COVID-19 vaccine. Assay: immunoSEQ multiplex PCR; the TCRdb copy retains only in-frame clones and omits some. The sample records 130,000 to 150,000 clones, approximately 90% being singletons. The sequencing here drew on peripheral blood, taken on day 0 of AZD1222 vaccination. The receptor set was obtained from an adult in good health.

This clone was counted only a few times. This chain links TRBV5-1 with TRBJ2-7; 14 positions agree with TRBD2. Germline V gives CDR1 SGHRS, CDR2 YFSETQ. The CDR3 has 17 amino acids. J gave up 2 bases and V 2 bases, and 6 bases lay outside the gene matches. DNA for the CDR3: TGCGCCAGCAGCTTCGGACTAGCGGGGGGCACAGCCTACGAGCAGTACTTC. Its protein product is CASSFGLAGGTAYEQYF.

V and J are TRBV2 and TRBJ1-3; D is unresolved. Trimming cost V 3 bases and J 0 bases, with 3 bases left between them. Germline assignment: CDR1 SNHLY and CDR2 FYNNEI. The CDR3 runs to 13 residues. DNA of the CDR3: TGTGCCAGCAGTGAGTCCTCTGGAAACACCATATATTTT. Amino acids: CASSESSGNTIYF.